This T cell receptor beta chain was sequenced in a study of shared clonotypes between healthy human individuals. In the original workflow: Filtering was not the same, since immunoSEQ gave junction-only sequences without quality scores. The repertoire was sequenced with immunoSEQ multiplex PCR; TCRdb's copy has only in-frame clones and lacks some. V and J calls and clone size follow that table, whereas D and trimming were derived from the DNA. The data show 200,000 to 250,000 clones, over 50% seen once. The germline V gene has CDR1 GTSNPN and CDR2 SVGIG (reference sequence). Unmatched junction bases numbered 9, after V lost 4 bases and J lost 2 bases. The CDR3 has 15 amino acids.

The chain joins TRBV30 to TRBJ2-3; TRBD2 matches 7 bases. This TCR came from a young man in good health. Sequenced material: memory CD4+ T cells sorted from blood. Subset defined: CD45RA-negative fraction. For the CDR3, the DNA is TGTGCCTGGAAAGGGGAGGGCCTACTCACAGATACGCAGTATTTT. It translates to CAWKGEGLLTDTQYF.